This T cell receptor (beta chain) was found in a study of cytomegalovirus exposure and HLA in healthy donors. The PCR was carried out with 60 Vbeta primers and 13 Jbeta primers. The table came from immunoSEQ multiplex PCR; TCRdb's copy has only in-frame clones and leaves some out. Of about 90,000 clones listed, around 85% are singletons. As for this clone: Its antigen remains unidentified.

Overall study results and limits: Many donors shared some public TCRs, even though most TCR sequences were rare. It was taken for granted in presence/absence analyses that sequencing depth across donors was roughly uniform. The number of N-insertions in an Asian-associated ancestry cluster was reportedly below the 666-donor mean in a later analysis. It was in a later analysis that TCR association rates were seen to vary by HLA locus, highest for DRB1 and lowest for HLA-C.

Germline V gives CDR1 SGHVS, CDR2 FNYEAQ. Trimming stripped 5 bases from V and 8 bases from J, with 12 bases between. The CDR3 has 12 residues. The source is a man younger than 35 in good health and CMV-seronegative. Sequencing was carried out using PBMCs. V and J are TRBV7-6 and TRBJ1-2; D gene unclear. Here the CDR3 DNA reads TGTGCCAGCAGCCAACAAGGAGGCGGCTACACCTTC. Translating gives CASSQQGGGYTF. Filled out from reference TRBV7-6 and TRBJ1-2, the complete variable domain reads GAGVSQSPRYKVTKRGQDVALRCDPISGHVSLYWYRQALGQGPEFLTYFNYEAQQDKSGLPNDRFSAERPEGSISTLTIQRTEQRDSAMYRCASSQQGGGYTFGSGTRLTVV.